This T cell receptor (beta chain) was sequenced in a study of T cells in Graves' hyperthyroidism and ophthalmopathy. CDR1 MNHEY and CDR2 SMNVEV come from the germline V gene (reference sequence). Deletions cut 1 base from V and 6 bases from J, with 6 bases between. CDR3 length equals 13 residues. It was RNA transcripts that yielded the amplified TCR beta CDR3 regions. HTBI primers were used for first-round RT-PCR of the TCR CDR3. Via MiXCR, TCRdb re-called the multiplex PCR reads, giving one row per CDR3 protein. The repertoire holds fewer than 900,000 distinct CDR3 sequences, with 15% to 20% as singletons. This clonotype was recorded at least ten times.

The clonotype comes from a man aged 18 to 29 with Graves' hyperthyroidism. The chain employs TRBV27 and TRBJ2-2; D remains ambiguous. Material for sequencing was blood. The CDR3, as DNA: TGTGCCAGCAGTTTATTCTATTCCGGGGAGCTGTTTTTT. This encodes CASSLFYSGELFF.